Given below is one TCR beta chain in context. Its specific antigen is unknown. Base qualities were left out, and no much larger clone turns up one base away. The library relied on the immunoSEQ multiplex PCR assay. On the study's bioinformatics: A statistical classification framework was built for diagnosing cytomegalovirus status from the catalog of TCR beta chain sequences. The immuneACCESS repertoire file appears here via TCRdb, limited to in-frame rearrangements. These files lack a portion of the clones; in checked studies, under half of the deficit traces to unresolved V genes, and the cause of the others is not known. V, J and clone size reflect that table, while D and trimming were determined from the DNA. Across this sample there are approximately 270,000 clones, with almost 90% seen only once. The top ten clones comprise under 0.4% of the sample. The record originates from a study of cytomegalovirus exposure and HLA in healthy donors (dated by TCRdb to the late 2010s). Describing the broader study: According to a later analysis, one platform produced both the approximately 110 validation repertoires and the 720 or so repertoires of the first cohort. The study aimed to test whether signatures of past pathogen exposure could be identified by cataloging public T cell receptors. Besides the first cohort of approximately 710 subjects, a separate validation cohort made up of over 100 different subjects was used. High-throughput TCR immunosequencing, statistical association of individual TCRs with disease status, and machine learning were combined to predict cytomegalovirus infection status. Broad study findings and their caveats: A later analysis lacked HLA typing for the validation cohort, so it scored co-occurrence in that cohort across all 130 or so repertoires. The authors suggested that the approach could potentially be extended to other disease states and immunological phenotypes. Across donors, most TCR sequences were observed very rarely, whereas some public TCRs were present in many individuals. The study gave a list of 150 to 200 TCR beta chains associated with cytomegalovirus. A later analysis found that TCRs clustered in the first cohort also tended to co-occur in the 130 or so validation repertoires, with 90% to 95% of cluster scores above 0. A few of the identified cytomegalovirus-associated TCR beta chains were confirmed in vitro to be specific for cytomegalovirus antigens. The classifier was reported to diagnose cytomegalovirus status with high specificity and sensitivity in both the original and validation cohorts.

The donors belonged to the validation cohort of around 110 subjects, which was separate from the roughly 700-subject first cohort. Sequences MNHNS (CDR1) and SASEGT (CDR2) are obtained from the germline V gene. Inclusive of the bounding cysteine and phenylalanine, the CDR3 is 15 residues long. Only CDR3 DNA is held: 45 bases, read in frame from base 1. Between the V and J ends, shortened by 1 base and 5 bases respectively, the junction contains 14 bases. Recombination linked TRBV6-1 to TRBJ1-2; TRBD1 could be the D gene, as 5 bases match. The sequence derives from a woman in her late teens or twenties in good health and CMV-seronegative. Sequencing input: PBMCs. In nucleotide form, the sequence is TGTGCCAGCAGTGAAGATGCCGGGACTTTTTATGGCTACACCTTC. Translated, it gives CASSEDAGTFYGYTF.